This T cell receptor beta chain derives from a study of blood T cell repertoires in COVID-19. Study as a whole: The United States, Italy and Spain supplied acute and convalescent COVID-19 samples.

As concerns this clone: Compared with germline, one end of the junction differs, possibly owing to a read error.

The CDR3 has 15 residues. Germline loops: CDR1 LNHDA, CDR2 SQIVND (reference sequence). Cohort placement rested on clinical history that participants reported themselves. The study counted Cohort 3 donors as recovered given two negative PCRs, clearance, or symptom resolution. Assay: immunoSEQ multiplex PCR; the TCRdb copy retains only in-frame clones and omits some. Here the sample spans fewer than 250,000 clones, about four fifths being singletons. Material: PBMCs or T cells enriched from blood (not recorded which). The rearrangement joins TRBV19 to TRBJ1-4; weak D call: TRBD1 (6 bases). This sequence was found in a man between 60 and 75 years old who had recovered from COVID-19. The CDR3 sequence is CASSIGTTTNEQLFF. In nucleotides, the CDR3 is TGTGCCAGTAGTATTGGGACAACAACTAATGAACAACTGTTTTTT.